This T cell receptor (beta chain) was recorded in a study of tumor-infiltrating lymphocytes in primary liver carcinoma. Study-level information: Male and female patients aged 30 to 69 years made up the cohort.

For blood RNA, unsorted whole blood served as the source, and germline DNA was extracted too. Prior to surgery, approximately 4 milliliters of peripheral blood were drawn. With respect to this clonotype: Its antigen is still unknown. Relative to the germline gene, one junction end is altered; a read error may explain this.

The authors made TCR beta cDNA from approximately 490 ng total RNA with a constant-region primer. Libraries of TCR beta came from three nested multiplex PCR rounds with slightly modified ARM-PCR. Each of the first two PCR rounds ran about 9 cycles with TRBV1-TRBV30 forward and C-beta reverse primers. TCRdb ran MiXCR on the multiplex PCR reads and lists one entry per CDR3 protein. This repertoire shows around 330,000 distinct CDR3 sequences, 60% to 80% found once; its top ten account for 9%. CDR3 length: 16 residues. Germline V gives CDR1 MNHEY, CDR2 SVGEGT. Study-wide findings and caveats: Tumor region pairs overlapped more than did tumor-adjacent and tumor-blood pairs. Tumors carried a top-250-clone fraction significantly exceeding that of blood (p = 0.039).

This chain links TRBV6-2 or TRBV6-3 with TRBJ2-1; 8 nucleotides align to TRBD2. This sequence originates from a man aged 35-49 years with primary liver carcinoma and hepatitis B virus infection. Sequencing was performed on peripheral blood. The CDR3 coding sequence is TGTCCCAGCAGTCAGCGGACTAGCCGAGCCTACAATGAGCAGTTCTTC. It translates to CPSSQRTSRAYNEQFF.